The sample holds many counts of the clone carrying this T cell receptor beta chain. The target antigen is unknown. A universal primer site was incorporated via template switching, and the cDNA contained unique molecular identifiers. TCRdb re-called the 5' RACE reads through MiXCR, storing one row per CDR3 protein. The profile shows hundreds of thousands of distinct CDR3 sequences, more than 12% of them singletons. These data are taken from a study of identical twins. The study's findings and limits: Memory repertoires lacked the insertion deficit that abundant cord blood beta clonotypes showed.

Material: memory (CD45RO+) T cells sorted from blood. The receptor's source is a woman aged 18-29 years in good health.

The CDR3 region has the DNA TGTGCCAGCAGTTTCAAAGGAGGCTATGGCTACACCTTC. Protein product: CASSFKGGYGYTF. The rearrangement joins TRBV12-3 or TRBV12-4 to TRBJ1-2, with no clear D. Trimming removed 3 bases at V and 4 bases at J, with 9 bases between. CDR3 length equals 13 residues.